What follows are 31 T cell receptor beta chains derived from one specimen sequenced in a study of PD-L1 blockade in urothelial cancer. Time point given: pretreatment peripheral blood. Some clones are missing from TCRdb's copy, which holds only in-frame ones; the method was immunoSEQ multiplex PCR. The sample lists about 130,000 clones, 70% to 85% occurring once. Sample: PBMCs, taken around atezolizumab (anti-PD-L1) treatment. These receptors came from a man aged 50 or older with urothelial cancer.

The chain's CDR3 is CASSTAGREDCEQYF. CDR3 nucleotides: TGTGCCAGCAGTACCGCAGGGAGGGAGGACTGCGAGCAGTACTTC. The rearrangement links TRBV28 to TRBJ2-7; 7 bases are shared with TRBD2. Per germline, CDR1 MDHEN and CDR2 SYDVKM. This CDR3 contains 15 residues. The junction had 13 bases not matched to a gene; V was cut back by 5 bases and J by 6 bases.

The J gene is TRBJ1-3, the V gene TRBV5-1, with D perhaps matching TRBD1 (5 bases). This CDR3 contains 16 residues. Germline loops: CDR1 SGHRS, CDR2 YFSETQ. The ends were cut back, 1 base at V and 1 base at J, with 12 bases in the middle. CDR3 DNA sequence: TGCGCCAGCAGCTTGACGGTCGGGGGTTCTGGAAACACCATATATTTT. This codes for CASSLTVGGSGNTIYF.

The CDR3 sequence is CASNPTSFGTDTQYF. The CDR3 bases are TGTGCCAGCAATCCGACTAGCTTTGGCACAGATACGCAGTATTTT. The chain has TRBV9 and TRBJ2-3; 7 bases align to TRBD2. Germline trimming cut 6 bases from V and 1 base from J; bases unmatched to any gene: 8. CDR3 length equals 15 residues. Germline V gene lookup returns CDR1 SGDLS and CDR2 YYNGEE.

The chain has TRBV7-2 and TRBJ1-5, with D perhaps TRBD1 (6 bases). Between the trimmed V and J ends, which lost 5 bases and 7 bases, there was a span of 12 bases. The CDR3 extends over 13 amino acids. The germline gives CDR1 SGHTA, CDR2 FQGNSA. CDR3 DNA: TGTGCCAGCAGCCCAGGGGTCCGGCAGCCCCAGCATTTT. Protein product: CASSPGVRQPQHF.

J is TRBJ1-2 and V is TRBV5-4, with 7 bases lining up with TRBD1. Germline CDR1 SGHNT, CDR2 YYREEE (reference sequence). V dropped 5 bases and J dropped 7; count of bases not matched to a gene: 14. The CDR3 consists of 15 residues. In nucleotides, the CDR3 is TGTGCCAGCAGATCTGGGACAGAGTATCTTGGTGGCTACACCTTC. This encodes CASRSGTEYLGGYTF.

This rearrangement joins TRBV7-2 to TRBJ1-1; no clear D gene. The length of the CDR3 is 12 residues. Germline values: CDR1 SGHTA, CDR2 FQGNSA. Trimming stripped 1 base from V and 5 bases from J, with 5 bases between. In DNA form, the CDR3 reads TGTGCCAGCAGCTTAGTCCGTACTGAAGCTTTCTTT. Translating it yields CASSLVRTEAFF.

The J gene is TRBJ2-2, the V gene TRBV5-6; 10 bases match TRBD2. V shed 0 bases, J shed 2 bases, and the junction held 7 bases outside the gene matches. This CDR3 contains 18 residues. Germline CDR1 is SGHDT and CDR2 is YYEEEE. The CDR3 DNA is TGTGCCAGCAGCTTGGCGTTCGGGACTAGCGCAAACACCGGGGAGCTGTTTTTT. Its protein product is CASSLAFGTSANTGELFF.

The V and J genes are TRBV5-4 and TRBJ1-1, with D perhaps TRBD1 (5 bases). The germline V gene encodes CDR1 SGHNT and CDR2 YYREEE (reference sequence). The CDR3 has 16 amino acids. Between the trimmed V and J ends, which lost 0 bases and 0 bases, there was a span of 12 bases. For the CDR3, the DNA is TGTGCCAGCAGCTTGGGTGCAGGGAACATGAACACTGAAGCTTTCTTT. The encoded protein is CASSLGAGNMNTEAFF.

This clone appeared once. The CDR3 loop is CASSKQETSGRAGQLDTQYF. CDR3 sequence (DNA): TGTGCCAGTTCCAAACAGGAGACTAGCGGGAGGGCCGGTCAGCTAGATACGCAGTATTTT. This chain links TRBV19 with TRBJ2-3; 14 bases match TRBD2. Germline assignment: CDR1 LNHDA and CDR2 SQIVND (reference sequence). The CDR3 contains 20 residues. V shed 8 bases and J 5 bases; nucleotides not matched to a gene: 21. Full variable domain (outside the CDR3, taken from reference TRBV19 and TRBJ2-3): DGGITQSPKYLFRKEGQNVTLSCEQNLNHDAMYWYRQDPGQGLRLIYYSQIVNDFQKGDIAEGYSVSREKKESFPLTVTSAQKNPTAFYLCASSKQETSGRAGQLDTQYFGPGTRLTVL.

CDR3 in amino acids: CASSPGGQGNTGELFF. For the CDR3, the DNA is TGTGCCAGCAGCCCCGGAGGACAGGGGAACACCGGGGAGCTGTTTTTT. The chain employs TRBV9 and TRBJ2-2; 8 nucleotides agree with TRBD1. The germline V gene encodes CDR1 SGDLS and CDR2 YYNGEE. V was clipped by 4 bases and J by 1 base; unmatched bases: 6. The CDR3 is 16 residues long.

This clone was found once. The chain combines TRBV5-4 with TRBJ2-5; weak D call: TRBD2 (6 bases). Germline V lookup: CDR1 SGHNT, CDR2 YYREEE (reference sequence). Trimming took 4 bases from V and 1 from J, leaving 17 bases between them. This CDR3 is 16 amino acids long. The CDR3 DNA sequence: TGTGCCAGCAGCATTGGACTGGTAGCGGTCCAAGAGACCCAGTACTTC. This gives the protein CASSIGLVAVQETQYF.

The chain links TRBV19 to TRBJ2-7, with D perhaps matching TRBD1 (5 bases). CDR1 is LNHDA, CDR2 SQIVND, per germline (reference sequence). This CDR3 contains 13 residues. Trimming shortened V by 10 bases and J by 2 bases, and 15 bases separated the two germline ends. The DNA of the CDR3 is TGTGCCACCCGACAGAGGCCCACCTACGAGCAGTACTTC. Amino acids: CATRQRPTYEQYF.

The chain is built from TRBV5-1 and TRBJ2-5, with a weak D call TRBD1 (6 bases). CDR1 and CDR2 (germline): SGHRS, YFSETQ. The CDR3 length is 15 residues. The ends were cut back, 4 bases at V and 2 bases at J, with 15 bases in the middle. This chain's CDR3 is CASSTNGGEQETQYF. In DNA form, the CDR3 reads TGCGCCAGCAGCACCAATGGGGGCGAGCAAGAGACCCAGTACTTC.

V is TRBV6-1 and J is TRBJ2-2, with D perhaps matching TRBD2 (6 bases). Germline CDR1 MNHNS, CDR2 SASEGT. Trimming removed 7 bases from V and 5 bases from J, with 17 bases in between. CDR3 length: 15 residues. The CDR3 DNA reads TGTGCCAGCATACCTAGCGCCTGGCTAACCGGGGAGCTGTTTTTT. Translated, it gives CASIPSAWLTGELFF.

J is TRBJ2-3 and V is TRBV6-6; D not certain. Germline CDR1 reads MNHNY; CDR2 reads SVGAGI (reference sequence). CDR3 length: 15 amino acids. V was cut by 7 bases and J by 0 bases, with 14 bases left in between. CDR3 protein: CASINAALSTDTQYF. The CDR3 DNA follows: TGTGCCAGCATTAACGCCGCGCTGAGCACAGATACGCAGTATTTT.

The gene calls are TRBV27 and TRBJ2-3; the D is unclear. In germline, CDR1 is MNHEY, CDR2 SMNVEV (reference sequence). The CDR3 extends over 15 amino acids. V lost 1 base to trimming and J lost 2 bases, with 10 bases between them. The CDR3 DNA follows: TGTGCCAGCAGTTTATACCAACTAACCACAGATACGCAGTATTTT. Translated: CASSLYQLTTDTQYF.

The rearrangement joins TRBV7-2 to TRBJ1-6; TRBD1 matches at 10 bases. Looked up from germline, CDR1 is SGHTA and CDR2 is FQGNSA. The CDR3 consists of 14 residues. The V segment lost 4 bases and the J segment 8 bases; nucleotides outside the gene matches: 2. Here the CDR3 DNA reads TGTGCCAGCAGCTCGACAGGGGGCGATTCACCCCTCCACTTT. Amino acids: CASSSTGGDSPLHF.

The V gene is TRBV6-4, the J gene TRBJ1-2; 7 bases are a match to TRBD1. The V gene end was trimmed by 2 bases and the J gene end by 5 bases; junction bases not matched to a gene: 8. The CDR3 sequence is 15 residues long. Germline V gene data show CDR1 as MRHNA and CDR2 as SNTAGT. CDR3 sequence reads: CASSDIDRVGYGYTF. The CDR3 region has the DNA TGTGCCAGCAGTGACATTGACAGGGTAGGTTATGGCTACACCTTC.

The CDR3 sequence is CASKIDGTGDTEQYF. For the CDR3, the DNA is TGCGCCAGCAAAATCGATGGGACAGGGGACACCGAGCAGTACTTC. The chain is built from TRBV5-1 and TRBJ2-7; 10 nucleotides align to TRBD1. The germline CDR1 and CDR2 sequences are SGHRS and YFSETQ. V shed 6 bases, J shed 6 bases, and the junction held 12 bases outside the gene matches. The CDR3 sequence is 15 residues long.

This chain links TRBV7-2 with TRBJ1-1; tentative D call: TRBD1 (5 bases). Looked up from germline, CDR1 is SGHTA and CDR2 is FQGNSA. This CDR3 has 14 residues. Trimming cost V 5 bases and J 4 bases, with 14 bases left between them. CDR3 in amino acids: CASSRQPEITEAFF. CDR3 DNA sequence: TGTGCCAGCAGCAGACAGCCGGAGATCACTGAAGCTTTCTTT.

The rearrangement uses TRBV11-2 and TRBJ2-3; TRBD2 aligns across 8 bases. The CDR3 covers 13 residues. The V and J ends lost 8 bases and 6 bases, in that order; junction bases with no gene match: 7. CDR1 and CDR2 (germline): SGHAT, FQNNGV. CDR3 nucleotides: TGTGCCAGCCGAGCGGGAGTAGGGGATACGCAGTATTTT. Amino acid sequence: CASRAGVGDTQYF.

This clone was detected a few times. CDR3 sequence: CASSLYEQYF. The CDR3 DNA follows: TGTGCCTCCTCCCTCTACGAGCAGTACTTC. The J gene is TRBJ2-7, the V gene TRBV21-1; the table assigns TRBD2, which was not confirmed against the DNA. TRBV21-1 is marked as a pseudogene. The CDR3 is 10 residues long.

The chain is built from TRBV7-9 and TRBJ1-1; no firm D call. CDR3 length: 13 residues. V was cut by 1 base and J by 5 bases, with 8 bases left in between. Germline loops: CDR1 SEHNR, CDR2 FQNEAQ (reference sequence). Written as DNA, the CDR3 is TGTGCCAGCAGCTTAGTTTCCGGGACTGAAGCTTTCTTT. Translated: CASSLVSGTEAFF. Combining the CDR3 with reference TRBV7-9 and TRBJ1-1 gives the whole variable domain DTGVSQNPRHKITKRGQNVTFRCDPISEHNRLYWYRQTLGQGPEFLTYFQNEAQLEKSRLLSDRFSAERPKGSFSTLEIQRTEQGDSAMYLCASSLVSGTEAFFGQGTRLTVV.

This clone was seen a few times. The CDR3 region is CASSPQVDEAFF. The CDR3 coding sequence is TGTGCCAGCAGCCCACAAGTTGATGAAGCTTTCTTT. This chain links TRBV7-9 with TRBJ1-1; D uncertain. V lost 5 bases and J 7 bases, leaving 11 bases between the germline ends. The CDR3 covers 12 residues. Looked up from germline, CDR1 is SEHNR and CDR2 is FQNEAQ (reference sequence).

This rearrangement joins TRBV7-9 to TRBJ1-1; D not certain. CDR1 and CDR2 from the germline V gene are SEHNR and FQNEAQ (reference sequence). CDR3 length: 12 residues. The V and J ends lost 4 bases and 7 bases respectively, with 10 bases between them. Written as DNA, the CDR3 is TGTGCCAGCAGCTCGGTGACAAATGAAGCTTTCTTT. This encodes CASSSVTNEAFF.

This clone showed up just once. Other DNA sequences from this sample encode an identical CDR3 as well. The CDR3 region has the DNA TGTGCCAGCAGCTTAGGCGGCCTCTCGTACGAGCAGTACTTC. This sequence encodes CASSLGGLSYEQYF. The chain links TRBV7-9 to TRBJ2-7; D is unresolved. There are 14 residues in the CDR3. With 1 base removed from V and 4 bases from J, the gap between germline ends came to 11 bases. From germline, CDR1 is SEHNR and CDR2 FQNEAQ (reference sequence). Filled out from reference TRBV7-9 and TRBJ2-7, the complete variable domain reads DTGVSQNPRHKITKRGQNVTFRCDPISEHNRLYWYRQTLGQGPEFLTYFQNEAQLEKSRLLSDRFSAERPKGSFSTLEIQRTEQGDSAMYLCASSLGGLSYEQYFGPGTRLTVT.

As DNA, the CDR3 is TGTGCCAGCTCACGTTACAGGGGGCTGTGGGGCGAGCAGTACTTC. As protein: CASSRYRGLWGEQYF. This chain uses TRBV18 with TRBJ2-7, with TRBD1 identical over 9 bases. Trimming at V came to 4 bases and at J to 6 bases, leaving 10 bases not matched to a gene. The CDR3 is 15 amino acids. The V gene's germline CDR1 is KGHSH and CDR2 LQKENI. Based on the CDR3 plus reference TRBV18 and TRBJ2-7, the full variable domain is NAGVMQNPRHLVRRRGQEARLRCSPMKGHSHVYWYRQLPEEGLKFMVYLQKENIIDESGMPKERFSAEFPKEGPSILRIQQVVRGDSAAYFCASSRYRGLWGEQYFGPGTRLTVT.

The chain employs TRBV7-2 and TRBJ2-7; tentatively, D is TRBD1 (6 bases). The CDR3 extends over 15 amino acids. CDR1 and CDR2 (germline): SGHTA, FQGNSA. V was cut by 4 bases and J by 0 bases, with 13 bases left in between. The CDR3 DNA is TGTGCCAGCAGCTCCCAGGGGTCCCTCTCCTACGAGCAGTACTTC. Its translation is CASSSQGSLSYEQYF.

The V call is TRBV9, the J call TRBJ2-1, with 8 bases lining up with TRBD1. Trimming took 2 bases from V and 0 from J; bases not matched to a gene: 4. The V gene's germline CDR1 is SGDLS and CDR2 YYNGEE. The CDR3 is 16 amino acids. CDR3 sequence reads: CASSVPTGGSYNEQFF. In DNA, the CDR3 is TGTGCCAGCAGCGTCCCTACAGGGGGCTCCTACAATGAGCAGTTCTTC. Looking up the rest from reference TRBV9 and TRBJ2-1 gives the full variable domain: DSGVTQTPKHLITATGQRVTLRCSPRSGDLSVYWYQQSLDQGLQFLIQYYNGEERAKGNILERFSAQQFPDLHSELNLSSLELGDSALYFCASSVPTGGSYNEQFFGPGTRLTVL.

The genes are TRBV27 and TRBJ2-3; a possible D gene is TRBD1 (6 bases). V shed 7 bases and J shed 3 bases, with 17 bases lying between them. Looked up from germline, CDR1 is MNHEY and CDR2 is SMNVEV (reference sequence). The CDR3 consists of 15 residues. The CDR3 loop reads CASTLKGGKTDTQYF. Written as DNA, the CDR3 is TGTGCCAGCACCCTCAAAGGGGGAAAGACAGATACGCAGTATTTT.

The rearrangement joins TRBV5-6 to TRBJ1-6, with D perhaps matching TRBD1 (6 bases). Trimming shortened V by 4 bases and J by 9 bases, and 17 bases separated the two germline ends. Germline CDR1 reads SGHDT; CDR2 reads YYEEEE. This CDR3 spans 15 amino acids. CDR3: CASSRQAGSSSPLHF. The CDR3 nucleotides read TGTGCCAGCAGCCGACAGGCTGGGTCGAGTTCACCCCTCCACTTT. The full variable domain, completed using reference TRBV5-6 and TRBJ1-6, is DAGVTQSPTHLIKTRGQQVTLRCSPKSGHDTVSWYQQALGQGPQFIFQYYEEEERQRGNFPDRFSGHQFPNYSSELNVNALLLGDSALYLCASSRQAGSSSPLHFGNGTRLTVT.